Listed below are T cell receptor beta chains from one sample, sequenced in a study of T cell responses to AZD1222 COVID-19 vaccine. Assay used: immunoSEQ multiplex PCR; TCRdb lists only in-frame clones, some missing. There are 140,000 to 150,000 clones in the sample; approximately 90% occur only once, and 4.5% to 6% lies in the top ten. Sequencing was performed on peripheral blood, taken on day 0 of AZD1222 vaccination. These receptors were obtained from an adult in good health. Each CDR3 is given with its conserved first and last residue. The D gene is left open where the match is weak.

TRBV19	TRBD2	TRBJ2-7	CASSPGLAGLSSYEQYF
TRBV11-2	.	TRBJ2-3	CASSLWSGSDTQYF
TRBV2	TRBD1	TRBJ1-2	CAGSRDRTGYTF
TRBV9	TRBD1	TRBJ2-3	CASSVGTGGTDTQYF
TRBV6-2/TRBV6-3	TRBD1	TRBJ1-5	CASSYSITWTGGSNQPQHF
TRBV5-5	TRBD1	TRBJ1-5	CASSRDRAQNQPQHF
TRBV2	.	TRBJ1-1	CASQLTGNTEAFF
TRBV27	.	TRBJ1-5	CASSDLGVNQPQHF
TRBV25-1	.	TRBJ2-7	CASSVLLSDEQYF
TRBV19	.	TRBJ2-5	CASSIGGAGRETQYF
TRBV6-2/TRBV6-3	TRBD2	TRBJ2-7	CASSYFPRREQPGEQYF
TRBV28	.	TRBJ2-3	CASSPYTRESRLDTQYF
TRBV9	.	TRBJ2-2	CASSVRPAAGELFF
TRBV5-1	.	TRBJ1-5	CASSFGPFQPQHF
TRBV24-1	.	TRBJ2-7	CATSDLIQQYF
TRBV2	.	TRBJ1-1	CASDPSNTEAFF
TRBV3-1/TRBV3-2	.	TRBJ1-4	CASSRWRPVWDEKLFF
TRBV7-6	.	TRBJ1-2	CASSLVLGGDYGYTF
TRBV6-2/TRBV6-3	.	TRBJ2-1	CASSPRDWPQFF
TRBV25-1	.	TRBJ2-7	CASTQGGYEQYF
TRBV29-1	TRBD2	TRBJ2-3	CSVVPGPGLAGRRTDTQYF
TRBV18	.	TRBJ2-7	CASSPTRTDNEQYF
TRBV7-2	TRBD1	TRBJ1-1	CASSPRPRTGTEAFF
TRBV5-1	.	TRBJ2-1	CASSLGSYNEQFF
TRBV9	.	TRBJ1-3	CASSVEGSGNTIYF
TRBV7-9	.	TRBJ2-7	CASSSNYEQYF
TRBV27	.	TRBJ1-6	CASSRQFKDSPLHF